The 13 T cell receptor beta chains below come from one sample, sequenced in a study of blood T cell repertoires in COVID-19. This table comes from immunoSEQ multiplex PCR, and its TCRdb copy is limited to in-frame clones, with some not included. The sample includes about 120,000 clones, approximately 80% of them seen just once. Sequencing was performed on peripheral blood. These TCRs come from a human donor in a cohort sampled during active COVID-19.

The V call is TRBV7-6, the J call TRBJ1-1; TRBD1 aligns across 10 bases. V lost 5 bases to trimming and J lost 6 bases; unmatched junction nucleotides: 9. The CDR3 extends over 15 amino acids. The germline CDR1 and CDR2 sequences are SGHVS and FNYEAQ. CDR3 in DNA: TGTGCCAGCAGCACGCGGTCCGGGACAGGGGCTGAAGCTTTCTTT. This sequence encodes CASSTRSGTGAEAFF.

V usage is TRBV2 and J usage is TRBJ1-1; D might be TRBD1 (5 bases). Germline assignment: CDR1 SNHLY and CDR2 FYNNEI. V lost 8 bases to trimming and J lost 10 bases, with 26 bases between them. The CDR3 runs 15 residues. The DNA for the CDR3 is TGTGCCAGCGCGGGGGTTAACCCGGGTCCCGGCTCAGCTTTCTTT. Its protein is CASAGVNPGPGSAFF. The whole variable domain, filled in from reference TRBV2 and TRBJ1-1, reads EPEVTQTPSHQVTQMGQEVILRCVPISNHLYFYWYRQILGQKVEFLVSFYNNEISEKSEIFDDQFSVERPDGSNFTLKIRSTKLEDSAMYFCASAGVNPGPGSAFFGQGTRLTVV.

This clone came up once. J is TRBJ1-3 and V is TRBV7-9; 10 bases fit TRBD1. The J segment lost 3 bases and the V segment lost 4 bases, leaving 9 bases of the junction unmatched. Germline-derived CDR1 and CDR2 are SEHNR and FQNEAQ (reference sequence). This CDR3 spans 17 amino acids. CDR3 loop: CASSSIRDRGYGNTIYF. The DNA of the CDR3 is TGTGCCAGCAGCTCTATCCGGGACAGGGGTTATGGAAACACCATATATTTT.

The chain couples TRBV3-1 (or the pseudogene TRBV3-2) to TRBJ1-1; 8 bases match TRBD1. The CDR3 spans 14 residues. Looked up from germline, CDR1 is LGHDT and CDR2 is YNNKEL (reference sequence). V gave up 6 bases and J gave up 1 base; unmatched junction bases: 4. DNA for the CDR3: TGTGCCAGCAGATCGACAGGGGAGAACACTGAAGCTTTCTTT. This translates into CASRSTGENTEAFF.

This chain's CDR3 is CASSFFGRVDGYTF. DNA for the CDR3: TGTGCCAGCAGCTTTTTTGGCAGGGTTGATGGCTACACCTTC. J is TRBJ1-2 and V is TRBV5-4, with a tentative D call TRBD1 (5 bases). V dropped 2 bases and J dropped 6 bases, with 14 bases sitting between them. Germline assignment: CDR1 SGHNT and CDR2 YYREEE (reference sequence). The CDR3 is made up of 14 amino acids.

V usage is TRBV6-5 and J usage is TRBJ1-5, with D perhaps TRBD1 (5 bases). CDR1 and CDR2 (germline): MNHEY, SVGAGI. The CDR3 runs 14 residues. V was cut by 6 bases and J by 9 bases, with 18 bases left in between. CDR3 protein: CASSLTLGEGPQHF. DNA for the CDR3: TGTGCCAGCAGCCTAACATTGGGGGAGGGGCCCCAGCATTTT.

The genes are TRBV11-2 and TRBJ2-5, with 13 bases fitting TRBD2. Germline V gene sequence: CDR1 SGHAT, CDR2 FQNNGV. The CDR3 covers 18 residues. The V and J ends lost 5 bases and 1 base, in that order; junction bases with no gene match: 10. In nucleotides, the CDR3 is TGTGCCAGCAGCCGTGGGGGGACTAGCGGGACTCTCCAAGAGACCCAGTACTTC. This codes for CASSRGGTSGTLQETQYF.

This clone was found once. The J gene is TRBJ1-2, the V gene TRBV3-1 (or the pseudogene TRBV3-2), with 7 bases identical to TRBD1. Germline CDR1 and CDR2: LGHDT and YNNKEL (reference sequence). This CDR3 contains 14 residues. J was trimmed by 1 base and V by 3 bases; bases with no gene match: 2. The CDR3 sequence: CASSQTGNNYGYTF. The CDR3 region has the DNA TGTGCCAGCAGCCAGACAGGGAATAACTATGGCTACACCTTC.

The chain joins TRBV7-3 to TRBJ2-2, with 8 bases matching TRBD2. The germline gives CDR1 SGHTA, CDR2 FQGTGA. The V gene end was trimmed by 2 bases and the J gene end by 6 bases; junction bases not matched to a gene: 8. CDR3 length: 16 amino acids. CDR3 in amino acids: CASSLVSGGPAGELFF. The CDR3, as DNA: TGTGCCAGCAGCTTAGTGTCGGGAGGGCCGGCCGGGGAGCTGTTTTTT.

This clone was seen a handful of times. The chain couples TRBV30 to TRBJ1-2; 8 bases align to TRBD1. CDR1 GTSNPN and CDR2 SVGIG come from the germline V gene (reference sequence). V lost 2 bases to trimming and J lost 3 bases; unmatched junction nucleotides: 5. There are 14 residues in the CDR3. The CDR3 region is CAWSRPGGYYGYTF. As DNA, the CDR3 is TGTGCCTGGAGTCGTCCAGGGGGCTACTATGGCTACACCTTC.

The chain uses TRBV5-1 and TRBJ2-5; TRBD1 might be the D (6 bases). This CDR3 spans 12 amino acids. Germline assignment: CDR1 SGHRS and CDR2 YFSETQ. With 0 bases removed from V and 9 bases from J, the gap between germline ends came to 9 bases. In DNA, the CDR3 is TGCGCCAGCAGCTTGGGACAGGCCCCCCAGTACTTC. It codes for CASSLGQAPQYF.

The V call is TRBV13, the J call TRBJ2-7; tentative D call: TRBD2 (6 bases). Germline CDR1 PRHDT, CDR2 FYEKMQ (reference sequence). The ends were cut back, 2 bases at V and 5 bases at J, with 13 bases in the middle. The length of the CDR3 is 14 residues. In DNA, the CDR3 is TGTGCCAGCAGCTTATACGGGAGTGCCCACGAGCAGTACTTC. Amino acids: CASSLYGSAHEQYF.

The chain recombines TRBV5-4 with TRBJ1-2, with 11 bases matching TRBD1. There are 15 residues in the CDR3. The germline V gene encodes CDR1 SGHNT and CDR2 YYREEE (reference sequence). With 4 bases clipped from V and 7 bases from J, the junction kept 9 bases outside the gene matches. This chain's CDR3 is CASSPGDRGYFGYTF. The CDR3, as DNA: TGTGCCAGCAGCCCGGGGGACAGGGGGTATTTTGGCTACACCTTC.